The clone carrying this T cell receptor (beta chain) has ten or more counts. Its antigen is unknown. The data originate from a study of regulatory T cells in long-lasting Graves disease. Overall study context: The study enrolled newly diagnosed Graves' patients on antithyroid drugs under 3 months.

Study-level points and caveats: Few sampled subjects may have lowered accuracy. Newly diagnosed patients had higher TCR diversity than persistent Graves' patients did.

Trimming shortened V by 3 bases and J by 4 bases, and 21 bases separated the two germline ends. The germline gives CDR1 SQVTM, CDR2 ANQGSEA. The CDR3 is 16 residues long. Time point reported: newly diagnosed GD, antithyroid drugs for less than 3 months. Extracted PBMC RNA gave rise to the TCR library. A volume of roughly 9.9 milliliters of peripheral blood was collected in EDTA tubes. Researchers made TCR beta libraries by using iRepertoire HTBI primers and running Arm-PCR on CDR3 regions. TCRdb reprocessed the multiplex PCR reads with MiXCR, giving one entry per CDR3 protein. The sample has 450,000 to 600,000 distinct CDR3 sequences, roughly 16% seen once. This sample was shared with a second study, whose subject was T cells in Graves' hyperthyroidism and ophthalmopathy.

The sequence derives from a man between 35 and 55 years old with Graves disease. The rearrangement uses TRBV29-1 and TRBJ2-5; D might be TRBD1 (6 bases). Sequencing was performed on peripheral blood mononuclear cells (PBMCs), taken at new diagnosis, from a patient treated with antithyroid drugs. Here the CDR3 DNA reads TGCAGCGTTGAGCCGTTGGATAGGGGACATCCAGAGACCCAGTACTTC. Residues: CSVEPLDRGHPETQYF.